This is a list of T cell receptor beta chains from one sample in a study of blood T cell repertoires in COVID-19. Using immunoSEQ multiplex PCR, the repertoire was profiled, and TCRdb retains in-frame clones only, with some absent. The sample includes about 360,000 clones, approximately 89% of them seen just once. Sequences were obtained from PBMCs or T cells enriched from blood (not recorded which). These receptors all come from a man in his thirties or forties who had recovered from COVID-19. Both conserved end residues are part of each CDR3. The D gene is left open where the match is weak. Size tells how often a clone was seen (once, few, many) or the class of an expanded clone, and some rows leave it out.

j_call clone_size cdr3_length d_call v_call cdr3_nt cdr3_aa
TRBJ1-3 - 15 - TRBV4-3 TGCGCCAGCAGCCAAGGGGGCGGTACTGGAAACACCATATATTTT CASSQGGGTGNTIYF
TRBJ1-4 - 16 TRBD1 TRBV5-1 TGCGCCAGCAGCTTGTATCAGGGACAGAAAAGTGAAAAACTGTTTTTT CASSLYQGQKSEKLFF
TRBJ1-1 - 17 - TRBV7-9 TGTGCCAGCAGCTTAAGGGACACTGGGGTCATGAACACTGAAGCTTTCTTT CASSLRDTGVMNTEAFF
TRBJ1-2 - 14 TRBD1 TRBV5-4 TGTGCCAGCAGCTTGGTGGGACAGAACTATGGCTACACCTTC CASSLVGQNYGYTF
TRBJ2-5 - 14 - TRBV6-5 TGTGCCAGCAGTTACCGGGCGGGGTCGGTGACCCAGTACTTC CASSYRAGSVTQYF
TRBJ1-6 - 12 - TRBV30 TGTGCCTCCAACCGGGATATTTCACCCCTCCACTTT CASNRDISPLHF
TRBJ2-2 once 17 - TRBV12-5 TGTGCTAGTGGTTTGGCGTTGGGGCAGGGAGGTAACGGGGAGCTGTTTTTT CASGLALGQGGNGELFF
TRBJ2-4 - 14 TRBD1 TRBV20-1 TGCAGTGCTAGTTACAGGGGGCAAGGGAACATTCAGTACTTC CSASYRGQGNIQYF
TRBJ2-7 - 17 - TRBV4-1 TGCGCCAGCAGCCAAGTATGGGGGGCGGGGGCCGGCTCCGAGCAGTACTTC CASSQVWGAGAGSEQYF
TRBJ2-7 - 14 TRBD1 TRBV30 TGTGCCTGGGTTCGGACAGGGTTCCTGGGGGAGCAGTACTTC CAWVRTGFLGEQYF
TRBJ2-7 - 14 TRBD1 TRBV6-2/TRBV6-3 TGTGCCAGCAGCCGGACAGGGTGGGTTTACGAGCAGTACTTC CASSRTGWVYEQYF
TRBJ2-7 few 13 TRBD1 TRBV18 TGTGCCAGCTCACGGGACAGCTCCTACGAGCAGTACTTC CASSRDSSYEQYF
TRBJ1-1 - 14 TRBD1 TRBV5-5 TGTGCCAGCAGCTTGCAGGGGGCGTCCACTGAAGCTTTCTTT CASSLQGASTEAFF
TRBJ1-6 few 16 - TRBV6-5 TGTGCCAGCAGTTACCTGGGGACATACCTGAATTCACCCCTCCACTTT CASSYLGTYLNSPLHF
TRBJ2-1 - 18 TRBD2 TRBV11-2 TGTGCCAGCAGCTTAGGTCGGTGGGGGGGAGGCTCCTACAATGAGCAGTTCTTC CASSLGRWGGGSYNEQFF